This note documents a single T cell receptor (beta chain) sequence. What it recognizes is unknown. This specimen belongs to a study of cytomegalovirus exposure and HLA in healthy donors. General study results and limits: Across HLA loci, a later analysis found differing TCR association rates, with DRB1 most and HLA-C fewest. The authors later linked a missense DCLRE1C variant to TCR beta V- and J-gene trimming. 150 or so TCR beta chains were listed as cytomegalovirus-associated. TCR beta sequences reportedly predicted most subjects' HLA-A and HLA-B alleles accurately.

Both 60 Vbeta primers and 13 Jbeta primers went into the PCR. This table comes from immunoSEQ multiplex PCR, and its TCRdb copy is limited to in-frame clones, with some not included. The data show 210,000 or so clones, about 80% seen once. Trimming cost V 2 bases and J 6 bases; bases outside gene matches: 4. This CDR3 has 14 residues. The germline CDR1 and CDR2 sequences are SGHTA and FQGTGA. The chain uses TRBV7-3 and TRBJ2-7, with 10 bases lining up with TRBD1. The specimen was PBMCs. The TCR sequence derives from a woman in her forties or fifties in good health and CMV-seropositive. DNA of the CDR3: TGTGCCAGCAGCTTAGATGACAGGGGGCTCGAGCAGTACTTC. Amino acid sequence: CASSLDDRGLEQYF. Drawing the rest from reference TRBV7-3 and TRBJ2-7, the complete variable domain is GAGVSQTPSNKVTEKGKYVELRCDPISGHTALYWYRQSLGQGPEFLIYFQGTGAADDSGLPNDRFFAVRPEGSVSTLKIQRTERGDSAVYLCASSLDDRGLEQYFGPGTRLTVT.